The entry below describes one T cell receptor (beta chain). The sample belongs to a study of tumor-infiltrating lymphocytes in localized non-small cell lung cancer. Assay used: immunoSEQ multiplex PCR; TCRdb lists only in-frame clones, some missing. The table records 15,000 or so clones, around 85% of them present only once. J lost 7 bases, V lost 2 bases, and 8 bases had no gene match. The CDR3 totals 15 residues. Germline loops: CDR1 PRHDT, CDR2 FYEKMQ (reference sequence). The chain joins TRBV13 to TRBJ2-7; 10 nucleotides agree with TRBD1. The receptor was derived from a human donor with non-small cell lung cancer. Sequences were obtained from lung tumor tissue. The DNA of the CDR3 is TGTGCCAGCAGCTTATCCGGGACAGGGGCTAGTGAGCAGTACTTC. Residues: CASSLSGTGASEQYF.